This is a list of T cell receptor beta chains from one sample in a study of cytomegalovirus exposure and HLA in healthy donors. Data came from immunoSEQ multiplex PCR; TCRdb stores just in-frame clones and leaves some out. This repertoire shows roughly 100,000 clones, over 75% found once; its top ten account for about 6.9%. Input material: PBMCs. The receptors here all came from a man aged 30-40 years in good health and CMV-seropositive. CDR3s include the opening cysteine and the closing phenylalanine or tryptophan. The order of the fields is CDR3 length, J gene, V gene, CDR3 protein.

length: 14; J: TRBJ2-1; V: TRBV5-4; CDR3: CASSLRLDYNEQFF
length: 15; J: TRBJ1-3; V: TRBV5-1; CDR3: CASSPDGQGGNTIYF
length: 15; J: TRBJ2-7; V: TRBV6-1; CDR3: CASSERGGWNYEQYF
length: 15; J: TRBJ1-2; V: TRBV4-1; CDR3: CASSQAWRGDYGYTF
length: 17; J: TRBJ2-3; V: TRBV5-1; CDR3: CASSLGERAPSTDTQYF
length: 14; J: TRBJ2-1; V: TRBV2; CDR3: CASSDSSRYNEQFF
length: 14; J: TRBJ1-5; V: TRBV28; CDR3: CASSIGGAGQPQHF
length: 14; J: TRBJ1-6; V: TRBV2; CDR3: CASSLQGYNPPLHF
length: 16; J: TRBJ2-6; V: TRBV5-6; CDR3: CASSLLSGSGANVLTF
length: 13; J: TRBJ1-5; V: TRBV30; CDR3: CAWSLGGGQPQHF
length: 14; J: TRBJ1-1; V: TRBV5-1; CDR3: CASSLDSLNTEAFF